Listed here is a single TCR beta chain. Antigen specificity is unknown. UMI-labeled 5' RACE TRB cDNA libraries were prepared from the cells. TCRdb re-called the 5' RACE reads; one entry per CDR3 protein, DNA not given. This table lists tens of thousands of distinct CDR3 sequences. The data derive from a study of CXCR3-negative and CXCR3-positive naive CD8 T cells. Sorting yielded triplicates of hundreds of thousands of cells for each CD8+ T cell subset. Study-wide results and caveats: When CXCR3-positive naive cells were set against CXCR3-negative naive cells, the former had more hydrophobic TRB CDR3s. TRBV-TRBJ usage was similar across naive CXCR3 subsets but distinct in memory cells. Diversity ran similarly high across both naive subsets but far lower in memory CD8+ cells.

This CDR3 is 14 amino acids long. Germline V gives CDR1 SGHVS, CDR2 FNYEAQ. The sample consisted of naive CXCR3+ CD8+ T cells from blood. Subset denoted: CD45RO-CCR7+CD27+CD95- naive CD8+ T cells expressing CXCR3 (TNR3+). The receptor's source is a human donor in good health. Some clones in this sample may be carry-over from other donors' samples. The gene calls are TRBV7-6 and TRBJ2-2; the TCRdb call, TRBD1, lacks DNA for checking. This chain's CDR3 is CASSAGTATEELFF.